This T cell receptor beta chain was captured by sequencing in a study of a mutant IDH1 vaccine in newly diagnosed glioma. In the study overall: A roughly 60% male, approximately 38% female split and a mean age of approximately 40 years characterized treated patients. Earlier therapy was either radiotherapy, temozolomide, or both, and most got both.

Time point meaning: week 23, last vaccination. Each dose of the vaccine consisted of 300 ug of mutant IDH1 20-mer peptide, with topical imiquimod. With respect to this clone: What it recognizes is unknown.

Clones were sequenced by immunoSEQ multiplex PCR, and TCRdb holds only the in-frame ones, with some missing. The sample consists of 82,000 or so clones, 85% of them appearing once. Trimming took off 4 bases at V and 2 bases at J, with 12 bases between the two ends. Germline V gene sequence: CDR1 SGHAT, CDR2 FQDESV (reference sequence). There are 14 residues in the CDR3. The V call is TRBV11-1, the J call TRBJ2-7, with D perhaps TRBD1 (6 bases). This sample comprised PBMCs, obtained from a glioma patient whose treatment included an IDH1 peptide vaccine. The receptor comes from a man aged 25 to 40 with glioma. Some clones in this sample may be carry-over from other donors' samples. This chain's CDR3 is CASSSRQVPYEQYF. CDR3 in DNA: TGTGCCAGCAGCTCTCGACAGGTTCCCTACGAGCAGTACTTC.